These T cell receptor beta chains were read from a single sample in a study of lymphopenia after photon versus proton radiotherapy. Measured with immunoSEQ multiplex PCR; TCRdb has only the in-frame clones, and not every one. The repertoire consists of 25,000 to 35,000 clones, with 94% occurring once and the leading ten covering around 0.67%. This material consisted of peripheral blood, taken from a patient treated with photon-based radiotherapy. The origin of the receptors is a woman between 45 and 60 years old with cholangiocarcinoma. Both conserved end residues are part of each CDR3. Each record gives: D gene, J gene, V gene, CDR3 protein, CDR3 DNA. A D gene is named only where the DNA matches it firmly.

d_gene: .
j_gene: TRBJ2-7
v_gene: TRBV25-1
CDR3aa: CASSGSLTPYEQYF
CDR3nt: TGTGCCAGCAGTGGGAGCCTAACCCCCTACGAGCAGTACTTC

d_gene: .
j_gene: TRBJ1-2
v_gene: TRBV28
CDR3aa: CASSQNYGYTF
CDR3nt: TGTGCCAGCAGCCAAAACTATGGCTACACCTTC

d_gene: .
j_gene: TRBJ2-3
v_gene: TRBV9
CDR3aa: CASSVGTTRAHTQYF
CDR3nt: TGTGCCAGCAGCGTCGGGACCACGAGAGCGCATACGCAGTATTTT

d_gene: TRBD1
j_gene: TRBJ1-4
v_gene: TRBV5-3
CDR3aa: CARSFGLAGGWNLPEKLFF
CDR3nt: TGTGCCAGAAGCTTTGGGTTGGCAGGGGGATGGAACCTCCCAGAAAAACTGTTTTTT

d_gene: TRBD1
j_gene: TRBJ1-2
v_gene: TRBV2
CDR3aa: CASTGDRVAHGYTF
CDR3nt: TGTGCCAGCACCGGCGACAGGGTCGCTCATGGCTACACCTTC

d_gene: .
j_gene: TRBJ1-2
v_gene: TRBV6-1
CDR3aa: CASSSNYGYTF
CDR3nt: TGTGCCAGCAGTTCCAACTATGGCTACACCTTC

d_gene: TRBD1
j_gene: TRBJ1-2
v_gene: TRBV11-2
CDR3aa: CASTRGQPAGGGIYGYTF
CDR3nt: TGTGCCAGCACCAGGGGACAGCCCGCCGGAGGGGGAATCTATGGCTACACCTTC

d_gene: TRBD1
j_gene: TRBJ2-7
v_gene: TRBV7-9
CDR3aa: CASSLEGTGSGEQYF
CDR3nt: TGTGCCAGCAGCTTAGAAGGGACAGGTTCGGGGGAGCAGTACTTC

d_gene: .
j_gene: TRBJ1-5
v_gene: TRBV2
CDR3aa: CASTWGAQPQHF
CDR3nt: TGTGCCAGCACCTGGGGGGCCCAGCCCCAGCATTTT

d_gene: .
j_gene: TRBJ2-3
v_gene: TRBV5-4
CDR3aa: CASSARMGADTQYF
CDR3nt: TGTGCCAGCAGCGCACGGATGGGAGCAGATACGCAGTATTTT

d_gene: TRBD2
j_gene: TRBJ2-4
v_gene: TRBV5-4
CDR3aa: CASSLGGTGGIAKNIQYF
CDR3nt: TGTGCCAGCAGCTTGGGAGGGACGGGGGGGATAGCCAAAAACATTCAGTACTTC

d_gene: .
j_gene: TRBJ2-3
v_gene: TRBV19
CDR3aa: CASSGNREDTQYF
CDR3nt: TGTGCCAGTAGTGGGAATCGGGAGGATACGCAGTATTTT

d_gene: .
j_gene: TRBJ2-5
v_gene: TRBV5-4
CDR3aa: CASSRDLQGPETQYF
CDR3nt: TGTGCCAGCAGTCGGGACCTACAGGGTCCGGAGACCCAGTACTTC

d_gene: .
j_gene: TRBJ2-7
v_gene: TRBV7-2
CDR3aa: CASSLRGPGYEQYF
CDR3nt: TGTGCCAGCAGCTTACGGGGGCCCGGGTACGAGCAGTACTTC

d_gene: TRBD2
j_gene: TRBJ2-1
v_gene: TRBV19
CDR3aa: CASSISTSGGPSYNEQFF
CDR3nt: TGTGCCAGTAGTATTTCGACTAGCGGGGGGCCCTCCTACAATGAGCAGTTCTTC

d_gene: .
j_gene: TRBJ2-3
v_gene: TRBV27
CDR3aa: CASSPAGDHQTQYF
CDR3nt: TGTGCCAGCAGTCCCGCTGGGGACCACCAAACGCAGTATTTT